This T cell receptor (beta chain) originates from a study of T-cell reconstitution after alpha-beta-depleted transplantation in children (dated by TCRdb to between 2015 and 2016). At the level of the whole study: Using TCR repertoire profiling, the study followed T-cell immune reconstitution in a quantitative way in children after TCRalphabeta/CD19-depleted allogeneic hematopoietic cell transplantation.

The paper's findings and limits, for the study overall: The apparently early alphabetaT-cell count recovery about two months after transplant was reportedly dependent on only several hundred rapidly expanded clones derived from non-depleted graft cells. In some patients, high TCRbeta diversity at day 60 was attributed to recipient T cells and intrathymic progenitors that had survived conditioning. Over the following months the frequencies of hyperexpanded clones went down, and after one year T-cell counts and TCRbeta diversity were mostly credited to newly produced T cells.

The treatment or condition label, as the study defines it: allogeneic hematopoietic cell transplantation with graft depleted of TCRalphabeta T cells and CD19 B cells. TCRalphabeta/CD19-depleted allogeneic hematopoietic cell grafts were given to the transplant recipients, all of whom were children. V and J are truncated by 7 bases and 2 bases respectively, leaving an intervening sequence of 13 bases. From cysteine to phenylalanine, the CDR3 is 14 amino acids long. Solely the CDR3 DNA is kept, with 42 bases framed from the first base. Based on the germline V gene, the CDR1 and CDR2 sequences are ENHRY and SYGVKD. Library preparation used PCR. The sequencer was an Illumina HiSeq 2500. Molecular barcoding was employed in the preparation of TCR libraries, with unique molecular identifiers being used to normalize TCRbeta repertoire quantification. Starting from the raw public reads, TCRdb applied fastp trimming at Q25, assembled clones with MiXCR and retained in-frame beta chains. Rows with one shared CDR3 protein collapse into an entry with the most common genes and DNA. This sample is represented by about 300,000 distinct CDR3 sequences; less than 9.5% of them were singletons. The ten largest clonotypes hold about 9.3% of the sample.

This clonotype was seen at least ten times. Its specific antigen is unknown. No base-level quality is on record; no much larger clone is a single base apart. Here the sequenced sample was peripheral blood, taken 360 days after TCRalphabeta/CD19-depleted stem cell transplant. This clonotype was obtained from a female patient aged 2 to 10 who had a stem cell transplant for Fanconi anemia, so the T cells may come from the graft donor. The chain is made from TRBV10-3 and TRBJ2-3; tentative D gene TRBD1, with 6 bases matching. CDR3 region: CAITQGRLTDTQYF. DNA sequence: TGTGCCATCACGCAGGGGCGCCTCACAGATACGCAGTATTTT.